Listed below are T cell receptor beta chains from one sample, sequenced in a study of Japanese encephalitis immunity and Zika vaccine responses. TCRdb analysed the 5' RACE reads with MiXCR anew, one entry per CDR3 protein. The sample records about 250 distinct CDR3 sequences, about 3% being singletons. Material: antigen-activated CD8+ T cells from blood, cultured, obtained during a Zika inactivated vaccine study. Receptors were obtained from an adult man who received an inactivated Zika virus vaccine. CDR3s include the opening cysteine and the closing phenylalanine or tryptophan. A D gene is named only where the DNA matches it firmly. The size field reads once, few, many or a size class.

j_call	d_call	v_call	clone_size	cdr3_aa	cdr3_nt
TRBJ2-4	.	TRBV4-3	medium-sized	CASSQESTGGRNIQYF	TGCGCCAGCAGCCAAGAATCAACGGGGGGCAGAAACATTCAGTACTTC
TRBJ1-1	.	TRBV4-3	large	CASSQVFGSDTEAFF	TGCGCCAGCAGCCAAGTTTTTGGTTCCGACACTGAAGCTTTCTTT
TRBJ2-2	TRBD1	TRBV4-3	medium-sized	CASSQVAGTENTGELFF	TGCGCCAGCAGCCAGGTCGCCGGGACAGAAAACACCGGGGAGCTGTTTTTT
TRBJ2-1	TRBD2	TRBV20-1	hyperexpanded	CSAKAGGEYNEQFF	TGCAGTGCTAAAGCGGGGGGCGAATACAATGAGCAGTTCTTC
TRBJ1-1	.	TRBV4-3	large	CASSLNRAEAFF	TGCGCCAGCAGCCTGAACAGGGCCGAAGCTTTCTTT
TRBJ2-1	.	TRBV4-3	large	CASSQIGDEQFF	TGCGCCAGCAGTCAGATTGGAGATGAGCAGTTCTTC
TRBJ2-1	TRBD2	TRBV4-3	hyperexpanded	CASRGGDNEQFF	TGCGCCAGCAGGGGAGGGGATAATGAGCAGTTCTTC
TRBJ2-6	.	TRBV9	large	CASSPLQGSSGANVLTF	TGTGCCAGCAGCCCCCTGCAGGGAAGCTCTGGGGCCAACGTCCTGACTTTC
TRBJ2-7	.	TRBV4-3	large	CASSQDLGLSYEQYF	TGCGCCAGCAGCCAAGATCTGGGTTTAAGCTACGAGCAGTACTTC
TRBJ1-2	TRBD1	TRBV4-3	large	CASSQDGDRGGYTF	TGCGCCAGCAGCCAAGATGGCGACAGGGGAGGCTACACCTTC
TRBJ2-3	.	TRBV9	large	CASSVADTQYF	TGTGCCAGCAGCGTAGCCGATACGCAGTATTTT
TRBJ2-2	TRBD2	TRBV4-1	large	CASSPRGAGELFF	TGCGCCAGCAGCCCTCGGGGGGCCGGGGAGCTGTTTTTT
TRBJ1-6	.	TRBV4-3	large	CASSQVGEGVSPLHF	TGCGCCAGCAGCCAAGTAGGGGAGGGGGTCTCACCCCTCCACTTT
TRBJ2-1	.	TRBV4-3	large	CASSQVSRAETYNEQFF	TGCGCCAGCAGCCAGGTTTCGAGGGCGGAAACCTACAATGAGCAGTTCTTC
TRBJ1-1	.	TRBV4-3	hyperexpanded	CASSQGGYTEAFF	TGCGCCAGCAGCCAAGGGGGGTACACTGAAGCTTTCTTT
TRBJ1-1	.	TRBV25-1	large	CASSPGGTEAFF	TGTGCCAGCAGTCCCGGAGGAACTGAAGCTTTCTTT
TRBJ2-7	TRBD2	TRBV4-3	large	CASSQTSGGAYEQYF	TGCGCCAGCAGCCAGACCAGCGGGGGGGCCTACGAGCAGTACTTC
TRBJ1-1	.	TRBV4-3	large	CASSQPGVAEAFF	TGCGCCAGCAGCCAGCCCGGGGTCGCTGAAGCTTTCTTT
TRBJ2-7	.	TRBV4-3	large	CASSQEGGPSYEQYF	TGCGCCAGCAGCCAAGAAGGAGGGCCCTCCTACGAGCAGTACTTC
TRBJ1-2	.	TRBV5-1	few	CASSSRHWEDYGYTF	TGCGCCAGCAGCTCCCGACACTGGGAGGACTATGGCTACACCTTC
TRBJ2-1	.	TRBV19	medium-sized	CASSIGAGYSNNEQFF	TGTGCCAGTAGTATAGGGGCGGGCTACTCCAACAATGAGCAGTTCTTC
TRBJ2-7	.	TRBV4-3	large	CASSQGRSEQYF	TGCGCCAGCAGCCAAGGCAGGTCGGAGCAGTACTTC
TRBJ2-3	TRBD1	TRBV7-2	medium-sized	CASSLSPGQTSTDTQYF	TGTGCCAGCAGCCTGTCGCCGGGACAGACTAGCACAGATACGCAGTATTTT
TRBJ1-2	.	TRBV4-3	large	CASSLGNYGYTF	TGCGCCAGCAGCCTTGGAAACTATGGCTACACCTTC
TRBJ2-5	TRBD1	TRBV25-1	large	CATRGGRETQYF	TGTGCCACCAGAGGGGGCCGGGAGACCCAGTACTTC